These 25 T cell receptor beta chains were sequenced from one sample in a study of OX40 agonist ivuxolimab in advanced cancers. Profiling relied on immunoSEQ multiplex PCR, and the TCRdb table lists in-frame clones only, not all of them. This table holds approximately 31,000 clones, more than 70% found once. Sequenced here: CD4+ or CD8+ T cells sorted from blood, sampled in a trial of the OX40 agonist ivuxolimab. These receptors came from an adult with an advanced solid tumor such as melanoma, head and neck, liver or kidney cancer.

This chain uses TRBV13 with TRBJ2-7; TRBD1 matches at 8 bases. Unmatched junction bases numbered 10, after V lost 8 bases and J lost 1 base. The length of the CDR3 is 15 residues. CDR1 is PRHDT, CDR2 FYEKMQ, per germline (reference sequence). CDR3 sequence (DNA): TGTGCCAGCGCCGTTGGACAGGGATATTCCTACGAGCAGTACTTC. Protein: CASAVGQGYSYEQYF.

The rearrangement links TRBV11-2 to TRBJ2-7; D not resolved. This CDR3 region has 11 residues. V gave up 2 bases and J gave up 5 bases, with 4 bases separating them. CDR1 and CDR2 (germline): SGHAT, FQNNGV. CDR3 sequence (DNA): TGTGCCAGCAGCTTAAGGGACGAGCAGTACTTC. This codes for CASSLRDEQYF.

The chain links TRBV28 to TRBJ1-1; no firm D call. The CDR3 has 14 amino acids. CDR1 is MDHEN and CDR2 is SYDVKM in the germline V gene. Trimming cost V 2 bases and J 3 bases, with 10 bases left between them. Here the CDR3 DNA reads TGTGCCAGCAGTTTAAAGCCGGGTTACACTGAAGCTTTCTTT. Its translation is CASSLKPGYTEAFF.

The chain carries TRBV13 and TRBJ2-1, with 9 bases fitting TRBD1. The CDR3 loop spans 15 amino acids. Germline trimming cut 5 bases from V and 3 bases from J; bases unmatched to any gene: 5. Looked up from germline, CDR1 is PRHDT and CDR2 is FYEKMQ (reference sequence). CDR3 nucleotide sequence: TGTGCCAGCAGCCCAGACAGGGGGAACTACAATGAGCAGTTCTTC. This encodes CASSPDRGNYNEQFF.

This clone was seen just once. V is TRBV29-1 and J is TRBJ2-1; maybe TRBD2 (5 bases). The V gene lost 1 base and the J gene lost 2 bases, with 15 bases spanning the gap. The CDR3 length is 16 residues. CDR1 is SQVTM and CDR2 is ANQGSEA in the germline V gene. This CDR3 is CSVEGGAASPYNEQFF. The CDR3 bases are TGCAGCGTTGAAGGCGGAGCGGCTTCCCCCTACAATGAGCAGTTCTTC.

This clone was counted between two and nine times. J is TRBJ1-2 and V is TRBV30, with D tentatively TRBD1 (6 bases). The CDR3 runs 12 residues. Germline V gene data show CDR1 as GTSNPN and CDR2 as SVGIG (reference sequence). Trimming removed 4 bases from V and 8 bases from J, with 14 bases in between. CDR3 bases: TGTGCCTGGAATCTGGATCAGGGGGGCTACACCTTC. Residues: CAWNLDQGGYTF.

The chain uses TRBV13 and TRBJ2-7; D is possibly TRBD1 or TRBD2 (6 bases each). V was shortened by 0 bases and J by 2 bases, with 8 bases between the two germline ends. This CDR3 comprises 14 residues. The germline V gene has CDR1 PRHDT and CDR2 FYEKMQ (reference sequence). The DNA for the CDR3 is TGTGCCAGCAGCTTAGGGGGGGGCACCTACGAGCAGTACTTC. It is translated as CASSLGGGTYEQYF.

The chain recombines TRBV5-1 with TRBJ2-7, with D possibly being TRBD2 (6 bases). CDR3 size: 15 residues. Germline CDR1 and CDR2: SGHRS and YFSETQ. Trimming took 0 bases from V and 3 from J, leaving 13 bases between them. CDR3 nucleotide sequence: TGCGCCAGCAGCTTGGGGTGGGCGGGGCTCTACGAGCAGTACTTC. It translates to CASSLGWAGLYEQYF.

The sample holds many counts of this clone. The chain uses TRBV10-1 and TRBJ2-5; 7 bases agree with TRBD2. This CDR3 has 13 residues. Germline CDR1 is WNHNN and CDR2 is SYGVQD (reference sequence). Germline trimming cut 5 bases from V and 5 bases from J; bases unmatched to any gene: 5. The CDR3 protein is CASSNFGGETQYF. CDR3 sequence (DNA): TGCGCCAGCAGTAATTTCGGGGGGGAGACCCAGTACTTC.

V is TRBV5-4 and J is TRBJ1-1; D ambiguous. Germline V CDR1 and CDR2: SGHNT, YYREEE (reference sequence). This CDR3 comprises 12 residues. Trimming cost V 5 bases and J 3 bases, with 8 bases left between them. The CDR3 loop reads CASSPEDTEAFF. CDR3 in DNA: TGTGCCAGCAGTCCCGAAGACACTGAAGCTTTCTTT. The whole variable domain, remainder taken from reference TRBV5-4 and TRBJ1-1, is ETGVTQSPTHLIKTRGQQVTLRCSSQSGHNTVSWYQQALGQGPQFIFQYYREEENGRGNFPPRFSGLQFPNYSSELNVNALELDDSALYLCASSPEDTEAFFGQGTRLTVV.

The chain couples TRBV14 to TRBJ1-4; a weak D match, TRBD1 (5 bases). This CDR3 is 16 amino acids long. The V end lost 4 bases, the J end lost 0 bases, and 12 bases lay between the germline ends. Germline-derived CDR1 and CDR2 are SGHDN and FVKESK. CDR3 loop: CASSPLGDATNEKLFF. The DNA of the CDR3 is TGTGCCAGCAGCCCGTTGGGGGACGCAACTAATGAAAAACTGTTTTTT.

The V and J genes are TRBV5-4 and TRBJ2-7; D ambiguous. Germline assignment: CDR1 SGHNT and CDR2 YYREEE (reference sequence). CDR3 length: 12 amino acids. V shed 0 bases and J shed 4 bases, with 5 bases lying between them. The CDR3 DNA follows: TGTGCCAGCAGCTTGGAAGGGTACGAGCAGTACTTC. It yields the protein CASSLEGYEQYF.

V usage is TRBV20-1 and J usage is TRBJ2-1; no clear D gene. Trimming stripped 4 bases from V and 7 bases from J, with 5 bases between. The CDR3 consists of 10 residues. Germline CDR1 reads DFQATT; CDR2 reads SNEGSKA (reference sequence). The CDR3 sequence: CSATSNEQFF. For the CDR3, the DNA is TGCAGTGCTACATCTAATGAGCAGTTCTTC.

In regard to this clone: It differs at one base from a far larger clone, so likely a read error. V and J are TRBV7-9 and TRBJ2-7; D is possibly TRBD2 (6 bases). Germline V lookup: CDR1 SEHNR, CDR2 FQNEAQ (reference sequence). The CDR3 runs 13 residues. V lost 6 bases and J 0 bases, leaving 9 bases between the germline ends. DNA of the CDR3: TGTGCCAGCAGTTACGGGGGCTCCTACGAGCAGTACTTC. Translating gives CASSYGGSYEQYF.

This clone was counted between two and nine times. In nucleotides, the CDR3 is TGTGCCAGCAGCCAAGAGGCCCAAGGGACCTCCTACGAGCAGTACTTC. Encoded protein: CASSQEAQGTSYEQYF. This chain links TRBV4-2 with TRBJ2-7; D is possibly TRBD1 or TRBD2 (5 bases each). CDR1 is LGHNA and CDR2 is YNFKEQ in the germline V gene. Between the trimmed V and J ends, which lost 0 bases and 0 bases, there was a span of 12 bases. The CDR3 length is 16 residues.

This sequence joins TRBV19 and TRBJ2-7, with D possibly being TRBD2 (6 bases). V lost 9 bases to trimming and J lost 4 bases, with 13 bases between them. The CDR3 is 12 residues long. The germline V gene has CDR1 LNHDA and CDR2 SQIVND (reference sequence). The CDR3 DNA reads TGTGCCAGCCGGGACTCTCTATACGAGCAGTACTTC. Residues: CASRDSLYEQYF.

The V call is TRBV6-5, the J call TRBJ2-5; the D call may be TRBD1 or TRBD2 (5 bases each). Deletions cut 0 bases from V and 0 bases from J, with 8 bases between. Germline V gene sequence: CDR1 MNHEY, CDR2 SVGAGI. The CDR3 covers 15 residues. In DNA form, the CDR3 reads TGTGCCAGCAGTTACTCGTGGGGGAACCAAGAGACCCAGTACTTC. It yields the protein CASSYSWGNQETQYF.

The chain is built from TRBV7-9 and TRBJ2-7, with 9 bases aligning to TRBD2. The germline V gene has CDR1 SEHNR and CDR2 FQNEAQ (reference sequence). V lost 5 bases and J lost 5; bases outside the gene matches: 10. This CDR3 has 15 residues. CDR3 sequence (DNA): TGTGCCAGCAGCCCGGCGGGAGGGCCAAGGAACGAGCAGTACTTC. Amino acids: CASSPAGGPRNEQYF.

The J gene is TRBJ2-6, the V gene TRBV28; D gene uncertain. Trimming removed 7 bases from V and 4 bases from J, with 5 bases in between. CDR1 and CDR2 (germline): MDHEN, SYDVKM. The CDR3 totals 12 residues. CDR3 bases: TGTGCCAGCAAGGCCGGGGCCAACGTCCTGACTTTC. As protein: CASKAGANVLTF.

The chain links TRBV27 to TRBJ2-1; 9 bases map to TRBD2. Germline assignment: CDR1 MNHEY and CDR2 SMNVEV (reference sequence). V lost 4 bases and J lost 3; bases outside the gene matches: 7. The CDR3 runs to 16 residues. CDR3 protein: CASSSRTSVIYNEQFF. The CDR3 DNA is TGTGCCAGCAGTTCAAGGACTAGCGTTATCTACAATGAGCAGTTCTTC.

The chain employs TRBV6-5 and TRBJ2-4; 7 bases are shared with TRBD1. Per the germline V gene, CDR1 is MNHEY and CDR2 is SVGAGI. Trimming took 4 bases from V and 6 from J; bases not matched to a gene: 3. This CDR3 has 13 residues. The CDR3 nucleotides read TGTGCCAGCAGTTTAGCAGGGGGAAACATTCAGTACTTC. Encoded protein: CASSLAGGNIQYF.

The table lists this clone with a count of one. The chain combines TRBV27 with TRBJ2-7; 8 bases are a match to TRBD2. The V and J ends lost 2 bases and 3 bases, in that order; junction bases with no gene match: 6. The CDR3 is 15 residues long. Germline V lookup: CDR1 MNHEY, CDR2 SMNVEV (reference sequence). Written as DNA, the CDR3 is TGTGCCAGCAGTTTAATCGGTAGCGGGGACTACGAGCAGTACTTC. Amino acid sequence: CASSLIGSGDYEQYF.

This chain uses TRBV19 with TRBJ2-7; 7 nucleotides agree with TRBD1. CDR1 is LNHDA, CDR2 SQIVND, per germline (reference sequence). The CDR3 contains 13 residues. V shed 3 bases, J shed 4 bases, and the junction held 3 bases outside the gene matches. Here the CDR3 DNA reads TGTGCCAGTAGTATGAGACAGGGTTACGAGCAGTACTTC. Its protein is CASSMRQGYEQYF.

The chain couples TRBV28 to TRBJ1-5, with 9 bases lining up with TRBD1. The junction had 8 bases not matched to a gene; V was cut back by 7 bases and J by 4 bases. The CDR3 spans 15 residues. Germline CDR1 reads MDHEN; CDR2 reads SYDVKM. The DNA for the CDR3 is TGTGCCAGCACCGAACAGGGGGCTCGGAATCAGCCCCAGCATTTT. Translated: CASTEQGARNQPQHF.

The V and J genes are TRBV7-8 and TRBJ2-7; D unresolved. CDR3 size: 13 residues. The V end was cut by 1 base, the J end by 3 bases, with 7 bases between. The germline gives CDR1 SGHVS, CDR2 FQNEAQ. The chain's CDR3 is CASSLGVIYEQYF. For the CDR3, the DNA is TGTGCCAGCAGCTTAGGGGTTATCTACGAGCAGTACTTC.